The 15 T cell receptor beta chains reported below all come from one sample, sequenced in a study of blood T cell repertoires in COVID-19. Profiling relied on immunoSEQ multiplex PCR, and the TCRdb table lists in-frame clones only, not all of them. The repertoire has more than 200,000 clones, less than 90% of them found once; the top ten carry approximately 0.66%. The sequencing input was peripheral blood. The receptor set was obtained from a man aged 40-50 years with acute or convalescent COVID-19.

This chain uses TRBV14 with TRBJ2-1, with TRBD2 identical over 13 bases. From germline, CDR1 is SGHDN and CDR2 FVKESK. Losses at the gene ends were 1 base for V and 3 bases for J; bases not matched to a gene: 6. There are 18 residues in the CDR3. DNA for the CDR3: TGTGCCAGCAGCCAAGCCCGACTAGCGGGGGGTCTCTACAATGAGCAGTTCTTC. Protein product: CASSQARLAGGLYNEQFF.

This clone appeared a single time. The chain is built from TRBV12-3 or TRBV12-4 and TRBJ1-1; weak D call: TRBD1 (5 bases). CDR3 length equals 13 residues. Trimming pared 2 bases from V and 7 bases from J, leaving 11 bases between. The CDR3 is CASSLWAQGEAFF. The CDR3 coding sequence is TGTGCCAGCAGTTTATGGGCTCAGGGTGAAGCTTTCTTT.

The CDR3 is CASSLVVRENEKLFF. CDR3 bases: TGTGCCAGCTCTCTTGTCGTCCGGGAGAATGAAAAACTGTTTTTT. The J gene is TRBJ1-4, the V gene TRBV18, with D unresolved. CDR3 length: 15 amino acids. V lost 6 bases and J lost 5, with 16 bases in between. Germline V gene sequence: CDR1 KGHSH, CDR2 LQKENI.

This chain joins TRBV15 and TRBJ2-7, with a possible D match to TRBD1 (6 bases). This CDR3 spans 15 amino acids. Germline CDR1 reads LNHNV; CDR2 reads YYDKDF (reference sequence). V was clipped by 2 bases and J by 7 bases, with 18 bases between them. The CDR3 DNA reads TGTGCCACCAGCAGAAACAAGCAGGGGACGGGGGAGCAGTACTTC. It translates to CATSRNKQGTGEQYF. Looking up the rest from reference TRBV15 and TRBJ2-7 gives the full variable domain: DAMVIQNPRYQVTQFGKPVTLSCSQTLNHNVMYWYQQKSSQAPKLLFHYYDKDFNNEADTPDNFQSRRPNTSFCFLDIRSPGLGDTAMYLCATSRNKQGTGEQYFGPGTRLTVT.

The chain joins TRBV6-4 to TRBJ2-5, with a weak D call TRBD2 (5 bases). Germline lookup yields CDR1 MRHNA and CDR2 SNTAGT. The CDR3 extends over 17 amino acids. V lost 0 bases and J 0 bases, leaving 14 bases between the germline ends. CDR3 coding DNA: TGTGCCAGCAGTGACTCCTGGTCGGGGAGACACCAAGAGACCCAGTACTTC. It translates to CASSDSWSGRHQETQYF.

In this sample, this clone turned up once. The V and J genes are TRBV6-5 and TRBJ1-1, with 7 bases that match TRBD1. Losses at the gene ends were 4 bases for V and 1 base for J; bases not matched to a gene: 6. The CDR3 is 15 residues long. Germline assignment: CDR1 MNHEY and CDR2 SVGAGI. Here the CDR3 DNA reads TGTGCCAGCAGTTTGAGGAACAGGGGGAACACTGAAGCTTTCTTT. Residues: CASSLRNRGNTEAFF.

The V call is TRBV27, the J call TRBJ1-4, with TRBD1 matching over 8 bases. Germline lookup yields CDR1 MNHEY and CDR2 SMNVEV (reference sequence). The CDR3 spans 16 residues. The V and J ends lost 5 bases and 5 bases, in that order; junction bases with no gene match: 10. CDR3 bases: TGTGCCAGCAGTGGACAGATTGCAGGGGGCAATGAAAAACTGTTTTTT. Protein product: CASSGQIAGGNEKLFF.

The chain joins TRBV9 to TRBJ2-1, with D possibly matching TRBD2 (5 bases). In germline, CDR1 is SGDLS, CDR2 YYNGEE. The length of the CDR3 is 14 residues. V was clipped by 0 bases and J by 8 bases, with 12 bases between them. The CDR3 sequence: CASSVASASYEQFF. CDR3 DNA: TGTGCCAGCAGCGTAGCTTCGGCTAGCTATGAGCAGTTCTTC.

The rearrangement uses TRBV7-6 and TRBJ1-2; D remains unclear. The V end lost 4 bases, the J end lost 4 bases, and 10 bases lay between the germline ends. Germline values: CDR1 SGHVS, CDR2 FNYEAQ. The length of the CDR3 is 13 residues. DNA of the CDR3: TGTGCCAGCAGCTCTCTTGACTTCTATGGCTACACCTTC. The encoded protein is CASSSLDFYGYTF. Supplemented by reference TRBV7-6 and TRBJ1-2, the full variable domain reads GAGVSQSPRYKVTKRGQDVALRCDPISGHVSLYWYRQALGQGPEFLTYFNYEAQQDKSGLPNDRFSAERPEGSISTLTIQRTEQRDSAMYRCASSSLDFYGYTFGSGTRLTVV.

As concerns this clone: At one end, the junction sequence differs from germline, possibly due to a read error. The J gene is TRBJ2-4, the V gene TRBV30; 16 nucleotides agree with TRBD2. CDR1 is GTSNPN, CDR2 SVGIG, per germline (reference sequence). The CDR3 covers 17 residues. The CDR3 bases are TGTGCCTGGAGTGTAGGGACTAGCGGGAGGGCCAGAAACATTCAGTACTTC. Protein product: CAWSVGTSGRARNIQYF.

The CDR3, as DNA: TGTGCCAGCACCATGGGCCGTCACCGCTATGGCTACACCTTC. The encoded protein is CASTMGRHRYGYTF. The chain uses TRBV6-5 and TRBJ1-2; D is undetermined. This CDR3 comprises 14 residues. Trimming cost V 7 bases and J 4 bases, with 16 bases left between them. Germline values: CDR1 MNHEY, CDR2 SVGAGI.

In nucleotides, the CDR3 is TGTGCCAGTAGTATCGAGGGGAACACTGAAGCTTTCTTT. Amino acid sequence: CASSIEGNTEAFF. The chain uses TRBV19 and TRBJ1-1, with no clear D. From germline, CDR1 is LNHDA and CDR2 SQIVND (reference sequence). The CDR3 is made up of 13 amino acids. With 3 bases removed from V and 1 base from J, the gap between germline ends came to 6 bases. The whole variable domain, remainder taken from reference TRBV19 and TRBJ1-1, is DGGITQSPKYLFRKEGQNVTLSCEQNLNHDAMYWYRQDPGQGLRLIYYSQIVNDFQKGDIAEGYSVSREKKESFPLTVTSAQKNPTAFYLCASSIEGNTEAFFGQGTRLTVV.

This sequence joins TRBV4-1 and TRBJ2-7; 7 bases agree with TRBD1. Germline V gene data show CDR1 as MGHRA and CDR2 as YSYEKL. The length of the CDR3 is 14 residues. V was clipped by 4 bases and J by 0 bases; unmatched bases: 3. The CDR3 DNA reads as TGCGCCAGCAGCCTGGGACAGCTCTCCTACGAGCAGTACTTC. Its protein product is CASSLGQLSYEQYF.

The chain recombines TRBV11-2 with TRBJ2-3, with D possibly matching TRBD1 (6 bases). There are 14 residues in the CDR3. Germline values: CDR1 SGHAT, CDR2 FQNNGV. The ends were cut back, 4 bases at V and 4 bases at J, with 12 bases in the middle. CDR3 in DNA: TGTGCCAGCAGCTCACAGGGACCGGCAGATACGCAGTATTTT. This translates into CASSSQGPADTQYF.

The chain is built from TRBV18 and TRBJ2-7; TRBD1 is a possible D gene (7 bases). Per germline, CDR1 KGHSH and CDR2 LQKENI. The CDR3 runs 13 residues. Trimming cost V 3 bases and J 5 bases, with 11 bases left between them. The CDR3: CASSPGGGHEQYF. The CDR3 DNA reads TGTGCCAGCTCACCCGGAGGGGGCCACGAGCAGTACTTC. Variable domain in full (rest from reference TRBV18 and TRBJ2-7): NAGVMQNPRHLVRRRGQEARLRCSPMKGHSHVYWYRQLPEEGLKFMVYLQKENIIDESGMPKERFSAEFPKEGPSILRIQQVVRGDSAAYFCASSPGGGHEQYFGPGTRLTVT.